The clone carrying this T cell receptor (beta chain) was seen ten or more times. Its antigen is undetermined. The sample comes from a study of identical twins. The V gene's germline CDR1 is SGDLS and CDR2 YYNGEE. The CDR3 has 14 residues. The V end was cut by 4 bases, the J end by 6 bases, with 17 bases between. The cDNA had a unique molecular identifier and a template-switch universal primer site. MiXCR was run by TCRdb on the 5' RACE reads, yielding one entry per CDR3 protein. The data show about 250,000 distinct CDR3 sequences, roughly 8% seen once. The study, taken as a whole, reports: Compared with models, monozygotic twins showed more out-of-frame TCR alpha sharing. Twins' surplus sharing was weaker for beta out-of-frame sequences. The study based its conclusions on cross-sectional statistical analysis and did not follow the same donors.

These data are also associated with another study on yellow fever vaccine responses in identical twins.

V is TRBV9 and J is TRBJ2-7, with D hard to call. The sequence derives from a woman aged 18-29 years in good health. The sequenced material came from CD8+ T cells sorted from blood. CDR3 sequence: CASSTSLDPAEQYF. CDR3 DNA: TGTGCCAGCAGCACCAGCCTTGACCCGGCCGAGCAGTACTTC.